There are a few counts of the clone carrying this TCR beta chain. TCRdb fed the 5' RACE reads into MiXCR, producing one record per CDR3 protein. The sample shows about 66,000 distinct CDR3 sequences, 8.5% to 10% of them seen only once. The data are from a study of neurological immune-mediated disorders. The time point was: longitudinal time-point 2. The healthy controls volunteered at a blood bank in Maryland, USA. The TCR sequence derives from a man in his thirties or forties in good health. The material sequenced was PBMCs.

CDR3 coding DNA: TGTGCCAGCAGCTTGAAGGGACTAGCGGGAGACTTGGGTGAGCAGTTCTTC. It specifies CASSLKGLAGDLGEQFF. The chain combines TRBV5-5 with TRBJ2-1, with 14 bases aligning to TRBD2. Germline trimming cut 1 base from V and 9 bases from J; bases unmatched to any gene: 9. CDR3 size: 17 residues. Germline V gives CDR1 SGHKS, CDR2 YYEKEE (reference sequence).